Listed here is a single T cell receptor beta chain. Its antigen remains unknown. A read error is possible here, since a much larger clone lies one base away. Patients were excluded for uncontrolled infection, other autoimmune disease, pregnancy or lactation. Diagnosis relied on clinical symptoms, serum thyroxine and TRAb, thyroid ultrasound and orbital computed tomography. The data were obtained in a study of T cells in Graves' hyperthyroidism and ophthalmopathy. Study-wide results and limits: Most expanded thyroid clonotypes above 0.001 recurred in blood.

RNA transcripts served as the template for amplifying TCR beta CDR3 regions. An initial round of RT-PCR targeting the TCR CDR3 relied on the HTBI primer set. TCRdb fed the multiplex PCR reads into MiXCR, producing one record per CDR3 protein. Among about 550,000 distinct CDR3 sequences, more than 20% were seen once, and the ten largest hold about 30%. The CDR3 sequence is 13 residues long. Germline V gives CDR1 SNHLY, CDR2 FYNNEI. The receptor was derived from a man aged 18 to 29 with Graves' hyperthyroidism. The chain is built from TRBV2 and TRBJ2-2; D is unclear. Sequenced sample: blood. The CDR3 sequence: CVPKLENTGELFF. CDR3 coding DNA: TGTGTCCCCAAACTGGAGAACACCGGGGAGCTGTTTTTT. The complete variable domain, with remaining parts taken from reference TRBV2 and TRBJ2-2, reads EPEVTQTPSHQVTQMGQEVILRCVPISNHLYFYWYRQILGQKVEFLVSFYNNEISEKSEIFDDQFSVERPDGSNFTLKIRSTKLEDSAMYFCVPKLENTGELFFGEGSRLTVL.